The present T cell receptor (beta chain) was sequenced within a study of blood T cell repertoires in COVID-19. As originally analysed: Reference gene primer amplification gave nucleated cell count estimates. Measured with immunoSEQ multiplex PCR; TCRdb has only the in-frame clones, and not every one. The D gene and trimming were derived from the DNA, and the V and J assignments and clone size from that table. The sample holds 40,000 to 60,000 clones, more than 75% seen once. Per the germline V gene, CDR1 is SGHTA and CDR2 is FQGNSA. The V segment lost 1 base and the J segment 7 bases; nucleotides outside the gene matches: 5. The CDR3 covers 16 residues.

This clonotype was sampled from a woman in her sixties or seventies with acute or convalescent COVID-19. Input material: peripheral blood. The gene calls are TRBV7-2 and TRBJ2-7, with TRBD2 identical over 15 bases. The chain's CDR3 is CASSLGPGTSGGEQYF. Here the CDR3 DNA reads TGTGCCAGCAGCTTAGGCCCCGGGACTAGCGGGGGGGAGCAGTACTTC.